The source of this T cell receptor (beta chain) is a study of blood T cell repertoires in COVID-19. Study context: Spain, Italy and the United States supplied samples that represented acute and convalescent COVID-19. Sample material is recorded as cDNA or gDNA derived from T cells, B-cell-depleted T cells, or PBMCs.

This CDR3 contains 16 residues. CDR1 SEHNR and CDR2 FQNEAQ come from the germline V gene (reference sequence). Trimming left V 0 bases short and J 2 bases short, with 12 bases between. Under the authors' procedure: Reference gene primer amplification in the assay estimated nucleated cell counts. Libraries were prepared by immunoSEQ multiplex PCR; TCRdb keeps only in-frame clonotypes and omits some of them. That table furnishes V, J and clone size, whereas the DNA furnished D and trimming. The table has about 97,000 clones, roughly 80% seen once; the top ten hold around 4.5%. The rearrangement links TRBV7-9 to TRBJ2-3, with D possibly being TRBD2 (7 bases). Input material: peripheral blood. The TCR comes from a man in his sixties with acute or convalescent COVID-19. This CDR3 is CASSLARGGDTDTQYF. The CDR3 nucleotides are TGTGCCAGCAGCTTAGCCCGCGGGGGCGACACAGATACGCAGTATTTT.